One T cell receptor (beta chain) is described in this entry. This sample was included in a study of blood T cell repertoires in COVID-19. Study-level background: Acute and convalescent COVID-19 specimens originated in the United States, Italy and Spain. Nucleic acid was either cDNA or gDNA, and it came from T cells, B-cell-depleted T cells, or PBMCs.

The V gene lost 1 base and the J gene lost 10 bases, with 15 bases spanning the gap. There are 15 residues in the CDR3. Germline V lookup: CDR1 SGDLS, CDR2 YYNGEE. Per the original data handling: Reference gene primer amplification in the assay estimated nucleated cell counts. Assay used: immunoSEQ multiplex PCR; TCRdb lists only in-frame clones, some missing. V, J and clone size derive from that table, while D and trimming were established from the DNA sequence. The repertoire includes around 250,000 clones, roughly four fifths of them detected once, and less than 3.5% sits in the top ten. The sequenced sample was peripheral blood. This rearrangement joins TRBV9 to TRBJ1-6; D not resolved. The TCR was taken from a woman younger than 35 with acute or convalescent COVID-19. CDR3 nucleotides: TGTGCCAGCAGCGTACTGTCTGAGGGAAAATCACCCCTCCACTTT. This translates into CASSVLSEGKSPLHF.